These 20 T cell receptor beta chains share one sample of origin, sequenced in a study of T cell responses to AZD1222 COVID-19 vaccine. Using immunoSEQ multiplex PCR, the repertoire was profiled, and TCRdb retains in-frame clones only, with some absent. Of about 130,000 clones listed, approximately 94% were seen once; the top ten hold 5.5% to 8%. Sequenced material: peripheral blood, taken on day 0 of AZD1222 vaccination. The receptors here all came from an adult in good health.

J is TRBJ2-7 and V is TRBV27; TRBD1 agrees at 9 bases. The V segment lost 6 bases and the J segment 2 bases; nucleotides outside the gene matches: 2. The germline V gene has CDR1 MNHEY and CDR2 SMNVEV (reference sequence). The length of the CDR3 is 13 residues. The CDR3 loop is CASSGTGTYEQYF. The CDR3 coding sequence is TGTGCCAGCAGCGGGACAGGGACCTACGAGCAGTACTTC.

The chain has TRBV7-9 and TRBJ1-4, with 9 bases aligning to TRBD1. Germline lookup yields CDR1 SEHNR and CDR2 FQNEAQ (reference sequence). V shed 5 bases and J 6 bases; nucleotides not matched to a gene: 7. This CDR3 comprises 15 residues. In nucleotides, the CDR3 is TGTGCCAGCAGCACCTCGTGGGACAGGGATGAAAAACTGTTTTTT. Translating gives CASSTSWDRDEKLFF.

V usage is TRBV28 and J usage is TRBJ2-7; D possibly corresponds to TRBD2 (6 bases). The CDR3 extends over 13 amino acids. Germline-derived CDR1 and CDR2 are MDHEN and SYDVKM. V lost 5 bases and J 4 bases, leaving 12 bases between the germline ends. The CDR3 is CASSGTPTYEQYF. Written as DNA, the CDR3 is TGTGCCAGCAGTGGGACTCCGACTTACGAGCAGTACTTC.

The V gene is TRBV7-2, the J gene TRBJ1-6; TRBD1 matches at 7 bases. The CDR3 consists of 14 residues. Germline CDR1 is SGHTA and CDR2 is FQGNSA. With 3 bases clipped from V and 7 bases from J, the junction kept 3 bases outside the gene matches. The CDR3 sequence is CASSLGQHNSPLHF. The CDR3 nucleotides read TGTGCCAGCAGCTTGGGACAGCACAATTCACCCCTCCACTTT.

This sequence joins TRBV5-8 and TRBJ2-5; D is perhaps TRBD1 (6 bases). In germline, CDR1 is SGHTS, CDR2 YDEGEE. This CDR3 spans 16 amino acids. V was shortened by 3 bases and J by 5 bases, with 20 bases between the two germline ends. Written as DNA, the CDR3 is TGTGCCAGCAGCTGGGGACAAAGGGCTAACTCGGAGACCCAGTACTTC. This gives the protein CASSWGQRANSETQYF.

The chain combines TRBV6-5 with TRBJ1-2; TRBD1 matches at 11 bases. The ends lost 0 bases at V and 4 bases at J; junction bases unmatched: 1. In germline, CDR1 is MNHEY, CDR2 SVGAGI. This CDR3 is built from 15 residues. The CDR3 loop is CASSYSGTGGYGYTF. The CDR3 bases are TGTGCCAGCAGTTACTCGGGGACAGGGGGCTATGGCTACACCTTC.

Turning to this clone: It is unclear where the CDR3 begins or ends on the DNA, so no DNA is shown, and the CDR3 is as TCRdb lists it. This chain connects TRBV21-1 to TRBJ2-1; the table's TRBD2 call for D was not verified on the DNA. TRBV21-1 is tagged as a pseudogene. Including both end residues, the CDR3 is 19 amino acids long. The CDR3: CASSLSLEVGSGSYNEQFF.

This sequence joins TRBV27 and TRBJ2-2, with D possibly being TRBD1 (5 bases). In germline, CDR1 is MNHEY, CDR2 SMNVEV (reference sequence). The V gene lost 3 bases and the J gene lost 8 bases, with 7 bases spanning the gap. This CDR3 is built from 12 residues. CDR3 nucleotide sequence: TGTGCCAGCAGTTTCAGGGTTGGGGAGCTGTTTTTT. This translates into CASSFRVGELFF.

The chain links TRBV18 to TRBJ2-7; weak D call: TRBD2 (6 bases). CDR1 is KGHSH, CDR2 LQKENI, per germline. The CDR3 has 15 amino acids. Trimming removed 2 bases at V and 5 bases at J, with 16 bases between. The CDR3 DNA reads as TGTGCCAGCTCACCAAGTGGGGAGGTGGAGAACGAGCAGTACTTC. Residues: CASSPSGEVENEQYF.

This clone was seen just once. The chain employs TRBV13 and TRBJ2-7, with D possibly matching TRBD1 (6 bases). Looked up from germline, CDR1 is PRHDT and CDR2 is FYEKMQ (reference sequence). The V end lost 2 bases, the J end lost 5 bases, and 13 bases lay between the germline ends. The CDR3 consists of 14 residues. The CDR3 loop is CASSLWGRGDEQYF. The DNA of the CDR3 is TGTGCCAGCAGCTTATGGGGCAGGGGCGACGAGCAGTACTTC.

J is TRBJ1-4 and V is TRBV4-1; D remains ambiguous. From germline, CDR1 is MGHRA and CDR2 YSYEKL. Trimming cost V 0 bases and J 11 bases, with 22 bases left between them. CDR3 length: 17 amino acids. The CDR3 bases are TGCGCCAGCAGCCAAGAAGGTTTGGAGGTTGGAAAAGGTAAACTGTTTTTT. This gives the protein CASSQEGLEVGKGKLFF.

This chain connects TRBV18 to TRBJ1-2, with D uncertain. Trimming took 2 bases from V and 1 from J, leaving 5 bases between them. The germline CDR1 and CDR2 sequences are KGHSH and LQKENI. This CDR3 contains 13 residues. The CDR3 sequence is CASSPEDNYGYTF. CDR3 bases: TGTGCCAGCTCACCAGAGGATAACTATGGCTACACCTTC.

The chain uses TRBV7-9 and TRBJ2-7; 12 bases agree with TRBD1. V lost 5 bases to trimming and J lost 6 bases; unmatched junction nucleotides: 8. This CDR3 spans 15 amino acids. Germline V gene data show CDR1 as SEHNR and CDR2 as FQNEAQ (reference sequence). CDR3: CASSPARDRGREQYF. The CDR3 DNA follows: TGTGCCAGCAGCCCAGCCCGGGACAGGGGGCGCGAGCAGTACTTC.

V is TRBV9 and J is TRBJ2-3, with 7 bases fitting TRBD2. Germline V gene data show CDR1 as SGDLS and CDR2 as YYNGEE. After removal of 0 bases from V and 5 bases from J, the junction contained 9 bases not matched to a gene. The CDR3 extends over 16 amino acids. CDR3 bases: TGTGCCAGCAGCGTAGGGGGCGGAGCGGGGAGAGATACGCAGTATTTT. It codes for CASSVGGGAGRDTQYF.

The V call is TRBV19, the J call TRBJ2-7; 10 nucleotides line up with TRBD1. The CDR3 has 13 amino acids. Germline values: CDR1 LNHDA, CDR2 SQIVND (reference sequence). Unmatched junction bases numbered 4, after V lost 5 bases and J lost 6 bases. This CDR3 reads CASSWTGGSEQYF. CDR3 bases: TGTGCCAGTAGTTGGACAGGGGGAAGCGAGCAGTACTTC.

The chain carries TRBV11-2 and TRBJ2-1; 9 positions agree with TRBD2. Germline CDR1 reads SGHAT; CDR2 reads FQNNGV. CDR3 length: 17 residues. Trimming at V came to 5 bases and at J to 1 base, leaving 9 bases not matched to a gene. CDR3 bases: TGTGCCAGCAGCCGTTCGCTAGCGGGAACTTCCTACAATGAGCAGTTCTTC. Translated: CASSRSLAGTSYNEQFF.

This chain joins TRBV19 and TRBJ2-3; D is tentatively TRBD1 or TRBD2 (5 bases each). V gave up 4 bases and J gave up 8 bases, with 22 bases separating them. The CDR3 totals 16 residues. The germline V gene has CDR1 LNHDA and CDR2 SQIVND (reference sequence). The CDR3 coding sequence is TGTGCCAGTAGTAGCAGAGCCGGGACCCCTAGCAGTACGCAGTATTTT. Its protein is CASSSRAGTPSSTQYF. The variable domain in full, completed from reference TRBV19 and TRBJ2-3, reads DGGITQSPKYLFRKEGQNVTLSCEQNLNHDAMYWYRQDPGQGLRLIYYSQIVNDFQKGDIAEGYSVSREKKESFPLTVTSAQKNPTAFYLCASSSRAGTPSSTQYFGPGTRLTVL.

The chain joins TRBV19 to TRBJ1-1; TRBD1 is a possible D gene (5 bases). Germline lookup yields CDR1 LNHDA and CDR2 SQIVND (reference sequence). The CDR3 spans 14 residues. V lost 3 bases, J lost 8 bases, and 16 bases lay in between. CDR3 nucleotide sequence: TGTGCCAGTAGTATGTGGGGCCAATCGCCGGAAGCTTTCTTT. This sequence encodes CASSMWGQSPEAFF.

This chain links TRBV5-1 with TRBJ2-7; maybe TRBD1 (5 bases). Germline assignment: CDR1 SGHRS and CDR2 YFSETQ. The CDR3 consists of 14 residues. Trimming shortened V by 0 bases and J by 3 bases, and 10 bases separated the two germline ends. This CDR3 is CASSLGQGHYEQYF. CDR3 bases: TGCGCCAGCAGCTTGGGTCAGGGCCACTACGAGCAGTACTTC. Full variable domain (outside the CDR3, taken from reference TRBV5-1 and TRBJ2-7): KAGVTQTPRYLIKTRGQQVTLSCSPISGHRSVSWYQQTPGQGLQFLFEYFSETQRNKGNFPGRFSGRQFSNSRSEMNVSTLELGDSALYLCASSLGQGHYEQYFGPGTRLTVT.

This chain connects TRBV15 to TRBJ1-1; 9 bases are a match to TRBD1. The CDR3 totals 14 residues. V lost 0 bases, J lost 4 bases, and 0 bases stayed unmatched. Germline CDR1 is LNHNV and CDR2 is YYDKDF (reference sequence). This chain's CDR3 is CATSREQGATEAFF. Written as DNA, the CDR3 is TGTGCCACCAGCAGAGAACAGGGGGCCACTGAAGCTTTCTTT.